What follows are 9 T cell receptor beta chains derived from one specimen sequenced in a study of blood T cell repertoires in COVID-19. TCRdb's table, derived via immunoSEQ multiplex PCR, lists solely in-frame clones and lacks some. Altogether fewer than 150,000 clones are present, approximately 80% being singletons, with the ten largest covering approximately 4%. Material for sequencing was PBMCs or T cells enriched from blood (not recorded which). All receptors come from a man between 45 and 60 years old in a cohort exposed to, infected with or recovered from COVID-19 (not recorded which).

The chain has TRBV2 and TRBJ2-7, with unresolved D. Trimming took 3 bases from V and 2 from J, leaving 11 bases between them. The germline V gene has CDR1 SNHLY and CDR2 FYNNEI. This CDR3 comprises 14 residues. For the CDR3, the DNA is TGTGCCAGCAGTGAGAACCGCGCCACCTACGAGCAGTACTTC. This gives the protein CASSENRATYEQYF.

In DNA, the CDR3 is TGCGCCAGCAGGGTAGCGGACGGGAACTACGAGCAGTACTTC. Translation: CASRVADGNYEQYF. The V and J genes are TRBV5-1 and TRBJ2-7, with D perhaps TRBD2 (6 bases). The length of the CDR3 is 14 residues. Germline V gene data show CDR1 as SGHRS and CDR2 as YFSETQ. V lost 5 bases and J 3 bases, leaving 15 bases between the germline ends.

The rearrangement joins TRBV18 to TRBJ1-5; D unclear. The length of the CDR3 is 17 residues. Trimming cost V 3 bases and J 0 bases, with 15 bases left between them. The germline V gene encodes CDR1 KGHSH and CDR2 LQKENI. The DNA for the CDR3 is TGTGCCAGCTCACCGAGTGACACCTCATATAGCAATCAGCCCCAGCATTTT. It translates to CASSPSDTSYSNQPQHF.

This clone was picked up one time. CDR3 region: CASSSPGQSNEKLFF. The DNA for the CDR3 is TGTGCCAGCAGCTCTCCGGGACAGAGCAATGAAAAACTGTTTTTT. The chain recombines TRBV7-2 with TRBJ1-4; 7 positions agree with TRBD1. The ends lost 4 bases at V and 5 bases at J; junction bases unmatched: 7. Germline lookup yields CDR1 SGHTA and CDR2 FQGNSA. This CDR3 has 15 residues.

The chain uses TRBV15 and TRBJ1-2, with no clear D. There are 12 residues in the CDR3. Germline CDR1 and CDR2: LNHNV and YYDKDF (reference sequence). The V end was cut by 8 bases, the J end by 2 bases, with 9 bases between. This CDR3 reads CATREGNYGYTF. In DNA form, the CDR3 reads TGTGCCACCCGAGAGGGCAACTATGGCTACACCTTC.

This CDR3 is CASSLVWDRTEAFF. The CDR3, as DNA: TGTGCCAGCAGCTTAGTCTGGGACAGAACTGAAGCTTTCTTT. The rearrangement joins TRBV7-9 to TRBJ1-1; 7 positions agree with TRBD1. The V and J ends lost 1 base and 5 bases, in that order; junction bases with no gene match: 4. The CDR3 is 14 amino acids. Germline values: CDR1 SEHNR, CDR2 FQNEAQ (reference sequence).

CDR3 DNA sequence: TGTGCCATCAGTGACCGGGATGAAAAACTGTTTTTT. The encoded protein is CAISDRDEKLFF. The V call is TRBV10-3, the J call TRBJ1-4; D not certain. CDR3 length: 12 amino acids. Germline CDR1 is ENHRY and CDR2 is SYGVKD. Trimming took 3 bases from V and 6 from J, leaving 5 bases between them.

This chain connects TRBV11-2 to TRBJ2-1; 14 nucleotides agree with TRBD2. This CDR3 is built from 16 residues. CDR1 is SGHAT and CDR2 is FQNNGV in the germline V gene. J was trimmed by 9 bases and V by 5 bases; bases with no gene match: 9. The CDR3 sequence is CASSLRTSGGRSEQFF. CDR3 sequence (DNA): TGTGCCAGCAGCCTAAGGACTAGCGGGGGGCGGAGTGAGCAGTTCTTC. The full variable domain, in which reference TRBV11-2 and TRBJ2-1 provide the parts outside the CDR3, is EAGVAQSPRYKIIEKRQSVAFWCNPISGHATLYWYQQILGQGPKLLIQFQNNGVVDDSQLPKDRFSAERLKGVDSTLKIQPAKLEDSAVYLCASSLRTSGGRSEQFFGPGTRLTVL.

The genes are TRBV10-3 and TRBJ1-2, with a possible D match to TRBD1 (6 bases). This CDR3 has 14 amino acids. Trimming took off 0 bases at V and 4 bases at J, with 9 bases between the two ends. From germline, CDR1 is ENHRY and CDR2 SYGVKD. CDR3 DNA: TGTGCCATCAGTGAGTCGGACAGTTTCTATGGCTACACCTTC. Translating gives CAISESDSFYGYTF.